This record looks at one T cell receptor (beta chain) sequence and its context. Seattle enrolled patients during active infection and tracked them longitudinally. The data stem from a study of blood T cell repertoires in COVID-19. At the level of the study: COVID-19 samples from acute and convalescent phases originated in the United States, Italy and Spain. The analysed material was cDNA or gDNA that came from T cells, B-cell-depleted T cells, or PBMCs.

Germline loops: CDR1 SGHVS, CDR2 FQNEAQ. V dropped 5 bases and J dropped 4; count of bases not matched to a gene: 9. The CDR3 sequence is 15 residues long. In the authors' workflow: Nucleated cell number was recorded as an estimate derived from reference gene primer amplification. Sequenced by immunoSEQ multiplex PCR; TCRdb stores in-frame clones only, minus some. That table furnishes V, J and clone size, whereas the DNA furnished D and trimming. This sample has 85,000 to 120,000 clones, with roughly four fifths found just once. Sequencing input: peripheral blood. The chain joins TRBV7-8 to TRBJ1-1, with 8 nucleotides matching TRBD1. This sequence was found in an elderly man with COVID-19, enrolled during active disease. CDR3 in amino acids: CASSPRQGPSTEAFF. In nucleotides, the CDR3 is TGTGCCAGCAGCCCCCGACAGGGGCCCAGCACTGAAGCTTTCTTT.